One and the same sample provided the 23 T cell receptor beta chains below, sequenced in a study of cytomegalovirus exposure and HLA in healthy donors. A multiplex PCR was run with 60 Vbeta primers and 13 Jbeta primers. The repertoire was sequenced with immunoSEQ multiplex PCR; TCRdb's copy has only in-frame clones and lacks some. This sample has around 90,000 clones, with approximately 89% found just once. Material for sequencing was PBMCs. The receptors originated from a man younger than 45 in good health and CMV-seropositive.

The J gene is TRBJ2-3, the V gene TRBV4-1; possible D gene TRBD2, 6 bases. Germline CDR1 MGHRA, CDR2 YSYEKL. V was cut by 3 bases and J by 9 bases, with 25 bases left in between. The length of the CDR3 is 17 residues. CDR3 residues: CASSHQWTTLRRYTQYF. CDR3 sequence (DNA): TGCGCCAGCAGCCATCAATGGACTACACTCCGTCGTTACACGCAGTATTTT.

This clone appeared once. The genes are TRBV28 and TRBJ1-2, with TRBD1 identical over 9 bases. The CDR3 extends over 13 amino acids. V dropped 6 bases and J dropped 4; count of bases not matched to a gene: 3. Germline lookup yields CDR1 MDHEN and CDR2 SYDVKM. The CDR3 protein is CASRLTGGYGYTF. CDR3 bases: TGTGCCAGCAGACTGACAGGGGGCTATGGCTACACCTTC.

This clone was observed a single time. This chain uses TRBV6-1 with TRBJ1-2; the D is unclear. Trimming removed 3 bases at V and 5 bases at J, with 13 bases between. Germline V gives CDR1 MNHNS, CDR2 SASEGT. The CDR3 consists of 14 residues. CDR3 protein: CASSDPDGVYGYTF. Here the CDR3 DNA reads TGTGCCAGCAGTGATCCCGACGGAGTTTATGGCTACACCTTC.

The chain has TRBV27 and TRBJ1-2, with D unresolved. CDR1 MNHEY and CDR2 SMNVEV come from the germline V gene (reference sequence). V was pared by 8 bases and J by 5 bases, with 15 bases between. There are 13 residues in the CDR3. Here the CDR3 DNA reads TGTGCCAGCCCCCCACTATCTTGGTATGGCTACACCTTC. It is translated as CASPPLSWYGYTF.

Details on this clone: The junction departs from the called germline gene at one end, perhaps through a read error. This rearrangement joins TRBV5-1 to TRBJ1-4; TRBD1 agrees at 8 bases. Per germline, CDR1 SGHRS and CDR2 YFSETQ. This CDR3 region has 14 residues. CDR3: CASSRTGSREKLLF. The CDR3 DNA follows: TGCGCCAGCAGCCGGACAGGGTCACGAGAAAAACTGCTTTTT.

Only a few counts were recorded for this clone. The rearrangement links TRBV6-1 to TRBJ2-3; D is uncertain. The CDR3 consists of 15 residues. Germline V gene sequence: CDR1 MNHNS, CDR2 SASEGT. V was cut by 1 base and J by 0 bases, with 8 bases left in between. CDR3 loop: CASSEGRRSTDTQYF. Written as DNA, the CDR3 is TGTGCCAGCAGTGAAGGTCGGCGGAGCACAGATACGCAGTATTTT.

This clone appeared a single time. The chain joins TRBV28 to TRBJ1-2; 8 nucleotides agree with TRBD1. The CDR3 has 16 amino acids. V shed 5 bases, J shed 0 bases, and the junction held 8 bases outside the gene matches. Germline values: CDR1 MDHEN, CDR2 SYDVKM. DNA for the CDR3: TGTGCCAGCAGTAGCGGACAGGGTGGTGCTAACTATGGCTACACCTTC. This sequence encodes CASSSGQGGANYGYTF.

The chain is built from TRBV30 and TRBJ2-7, with 8 bases aligning to TRBD2. Germline V lookup: CDR1 GTSNPN, CDR2 SVGIG (reference sequence). J was trimmed by 0 bases and V by 0 bases; bases with no gene match: 10. The CDR3 runs to 17 residues. The CDR3 spells CAWSVRRLAPNSYEQYF. The CDR3 DNA sequence: TGTGCCTGGAGTGTACGAAGACTAGCGCCTAACTCCTACGAGCAGTACTTC.

This chain connects TRBV15 to TRBJ2-5; 10 nucleotides line up with TRBD1. Germline values: CDR1 LNHNV, CDR2 YYDKDF (reference sequence). V lost 4 bases, J lost 4 bases, and 9 bases stayed unmatched. This CDR3 contains 16 residues. Here the CDR3 DNA reads TGTGCCACCAGCAAAATGACAGGGGGCAAGGGAGAGACCCAGTACTTC. Residues: CATSKMTGGKGETQYF.

V usage is TRBV9 and J usage is TRBJ2-2; D possibly corresponds to TRBD2 (6 bases). Germline loops: CDR1 SGDLS, CDR2 YYNGEE. Trimming shortened V by 3 bases and J by 1 base, and 16 bases separated the two germline ends. This CDR3 is built from 17 residues. The chain's CDR3 is CASSGMGGALNTGELFF. CDR3 nucleotide sequence: TGTGCCAGCAGCGGAATGGGGGGAGCTCTGAACACCGGGGAGCTGTTTTTT.

The gene calls are TRBV6-1 and TRBJ2-2, with TRBD2 as a possible D gene (6 bases). Trimming took 5 bases from V and 4 from J, leaving 14 bases between them. The CDR3 is 15 residues long. Germline lookup yields CDR1 MNHNS and CDR2 SASEGT. The CDR3, as DNA: TGTGCCAGCAGTTCGGGACGGGAGCTCACCGGGGAGCTGTTTTTT. This gives the protein CASSSGRELTGELFF.

The gene calls are TRBV5-1 and TRBJ2-5; D gene uncertain. V lost 4 bases to trimming and J lost 4 bases, with 11 bases between them. The CDR3 sequence is 13 residues long. Per the germline V gene, CDR1 is SGHRS and CDR2 is YFSETQ. CDR3 coding DNA: TGCGCCAGCAGCATTGGTTTAGCAGAGACCCAGTACTTC. It specifies CASSIGLAETQYF.

The chain has TRBV19 and TRBJ1-4; perhaps TRBD1 as D (5 bases). CDR3 length: 13 amino acids. Germline V CDR1 and CDR2: LNHDA, SQIVND (reference sequence). Trimming cost V 7 bases and J 7 bases, with 13 bases left between them. This CDR3 reads CASTATVGEKLFF. The CDR3 DNA sequence: TGTGCCAGTACCGCGACAGTTGGTGAAAAACTGTTTTTT.

This sequence joins TRBV28 and TRBJ2-7; 9 nucleotides align to TRBD2. Germline loops: CDR1 MDHEN, CDR2 SYDVKM. V dropped 3 bases and J dropped 3; count of bases not matched to a gene: 9. The CDR3 has 16 amino acids. The chain's CDR3 is CASSFGSTSGNYEQYF. As DNA, the CDR3 is TGTGCCAGCAGTTTCGGTTCGACTAGCGGAAACTACGAGCAGTACTTC.

The genes are TRBV7-2 and TRBJ2-7; TRBD2 matches at 8 bases. V dropped 1 base and J dropped 3; count of bases not matched to a gene: 5. The CDR3 is made up of 15 amino acids. From germline, CDR1 is SGHTA and CDR2 FQGNSA. The CDR3 DNA sequence: TGTGCCAGCAGCTTAGAGGGCGGGAGGATCTACGAGCAGTACTTC. This translates into CASSLEGGRIYEQYF.

A remark on this clone: Relative to the germline gene, one junction end is altered; a read error may explain this. V is TRBV6-6 and J is TRBJ1-3; no clear D gene. This CDR3 comprises 10 residues. Germline CDR1 reads MNHNY; CDR2 reads SVGAGI (reference sequence). In DNA, the CDR3 is TGTGCCAGCAGTTACGACCCGGCCAGGTTT. It specifies CASSYDPARF.

CDR3: CASRQGLLSYEQYF. The CDR3 nucleotides are TGTGCCAGCAGGCAGGGGCTCCTCTCCTACGAGCAGTACTTC. The V and J genes are TRBV2 and TRBJ2-7; possible D gene TRBD1, 6 bases. The CDR3 loop spans 14 amino acids. Trimming removed 6 bases at V and 0 bases at J, with 12 bases between. Looked up from germline, CDR1 is SNHLY and CDR2 is FYNNEI.

The V gene is TRBV7-9, the J gene TRBJ2-1; D gene uncertain. Germline CDR1 reads SEHNR; CDR2 reads FQNEAQ (reference sequence). The CDR3 contains 13 residues. The V end was cut by 5 bases, the J end by 8 bases, with 13 bases between. CDR3 in DNA: TGTGCCAGCAGCCCCCGGTATGGGCATGAGCAGTTCTTC. It specifies CASSPRYGHEQFF.

V is TRBV7-9 and J is TRBJ2-3; weak D call: TRBD1 (5 bases). Germline V gene data show CDR1 as SEHNR and CDR2 as FQNEAQ (reference sequence). V lost 5 bases, J lost 4 bases, and 13 bases lay in between. This CDR3 spans 14 amino acids. The CDR3 loop reads CASSLTGPPDTQYF. Here the CDR3 DNA reads TGTGCCAGCAGCCTTACAGGTCCCCCAGATACGCAGTATTTT.

The J gene is TRBJ2-3, the V gene TRBV9, with a possible D match to TRBD2 (5 bases). Looked up from germline, CDR1 is SGDLS and CDR2 is YYNGEE. The length of the CDR3 is 12 residues. V was pared by 4 bases and J by 10 bases, with 13 bases between. The CDR3 nucleotides read TGTGCCAGCAGCCTAGGAGGTCATCCGCAGTATTTT. Amino acid sequence: CASSLGGHPQYF.

The chain carries TRBV19 and TRBJ1-5, with D possibly matching TRBD1 (5 bases). This CDR3 is built from 15 residues. Germline CDR1 and CDR2: LNHDA and SQIVND (reference sequence). V lost 1 base, J lost 0 bases, and 7 bases lay in between. CDR3 bases: TGTGCCAGTAGTATAGGACAGATTAGCAATCAGCCCCAGCATTTT. Encoded protein: CASSIGQISNQPQHF.

This rearrangement joins TRBV29-1 to TRBJ2-7; TRBD2 aligns across 8 bases. Germline V lookup: CDR1 SQVTM, CDR2 ANQGSEA. The trim removed 6 bases at V and 3 bases at J, leaving 10 bases unmatched. The CDR3 loop spans 14 amino acids. The CDR3 coding sequence is TGCAGCGTACAAGCGGGGGCGCGGAGCTACGAGCAGTACTTC. Its protein product is CSVQAGARSYEQYF.

The chain links TRBV29-1 to TRBJ1-2; TRBD1 agrees at 9 bases. Germline V gene data show CDR1 as SQVTM and CDR2 as ANQGSEA. The V gene end was trimmed by 3 bases and the J gene end by 2 bases; junction bases not matched to a gene: 4. The CDR3 loop spans 14 amino acids. CDR3 sequence (DNA): TGCAGCGTTGAGCGGGGACAGGGCAACTATGGCTACACCTTC. The encoded protein is CSVERGQGNYGYTF.